These 13 T cell receptor beta chains were all obtained from the same sample, sequenced in a study of T-cell reconstitution after alpha-beta-depleted transplantation in children. TCRbeta library construction was performed incorporating unique molecular identifiers. TCRdb redid the calling of the PCR reads with MiXCR, one entry per CDR3 protein. The table lists a few hundred thousand distinct CDR3 sequences, under 13% of them singletons, with 2.4% in the top ten. The sample was PBMCs from the stem cell graft donor, taken from the stem cell graft. The receptor source for this set is a human donor who donated a stem cell graft to a child with acute lymphoblastic leukemia.

This clonotype was counted between two and nine times. The V call is TRBV2, the J call TRBJ2-1; tentative D call: TRBD1 (6 bases). The CDR3 spans 14 residues. V dropped 0 bases and J dropped 6 bases, with 9 bases sitting between them. The germline V gene has CDR1 SNHLY and CDR2 FYNNEI. CDR3 residues: CASSEASRGNEQFF. The CDR3 DNA is TGTGCCAGCAGTGAAGCGTCCAGGGGCAATGAGCAGTTCTTC.

At least ten counts were recorded for this clonotype. This sequence joins TRBV5-1 and TRBJ2-1; TRBD2 matches at 7 bases. CDR1 SGHRS and CDR2 YFSETQ come from the germline V gene. V lost 4 bases and J lost 2; bases outside the gene matches: 3. CDR3 size: 14 residues. CDR3 sequence: CASSRLAAYNEQFF. In nucleotides, the CDR3 is TGCGCCAGCAGCAGGCTAGCGGCCTACAATGAGCAGTTCTTC.

This chain connects TRBV11-1 to TRBJ2-1; 7 bases map to TRBD2. J gave up 1 base and V 1 base, and 16 bases lay outside the gene matches. The CDR3 is made up of 20 amino acids. The germline V gene has CDR1 SGHAT and CDR2 FQDESV (reference sequence). In DNA, the CDR3 is TGTGCCAGCAGCTTAGGGGGCAGGGTGATAGCGGGCGATTCCTACAATGAGCAGTTCTTC. Residues: CASSLGGRVIAGDSYNEQFF. The variable domain in full, completed from reference TRBV11-1 and TRBJ2-1, reads EAEVAQSPRYKITEKSQAVAFWCDPISGHATLYWYRQILGQGPELLVQFQDESVVDDSQLPKDRFSAERLKGVDSTLKIQPAELGDSAMYLCASSLGGRVIAGDSYNEQFFGPGTRLTVL.

The chain uses TRBV5-1 and TRBJ2-1; 10 bases match TRBD1. With V trimmed by 6 bases and J by 0 bases, 9 bases remained unmatched. Germline CDR1 SGHRS, CDR2 YFSETQ. The CDR3 covers 17 residues. CDR3 sequence reads: CASNSRGTGVSYNEQFF. The CDR3 DNA follows: TGCGCCAGCAACTCACGCGGGACAGGGGTCTCCTACAATGAGCAGTTCTTC.

This clonotype was observed a handful of times. This chain joins TRBV7-9 and TRBJ1-4, with D possibly matching TRBD1 (5 bases). Germline-derived CDR1 and CDR2 are SEHNR and FQNEAQ (reference sequence). The CDR3 spans 15 residues. V was cut by 1 base and J by 7 bases, with 13 bases left in between. CDR3 DNA: TGTGCCAGCAGCTTAGTTCGGCAGGGCGGTGAAAAACTGTTTTTT. Translating it yields CASSLVRQGGEKLFF.

Only a few counts were recorded for this clonotype. The chain is built from TRBV7-2 and TRBJ2-3, with D perhaps given as TRBD1 or TRBD2 (5 bases each). From germline, CDR1 is SGHTA and CDR2 FQGNSA. CDR3 length: 14 residues. Trimming removed 5 bases at V and 2 bases at J, with 11 bases between. The CDR3 nucleotides read TGTGCCAGCAGCCCCGGGGCAGCCACAGATACGCAGTATTTT. This translates into CASSPGAATDTQYF.

This clonotype was seen at least ten times. This chain joins TRBV29-1 and TRBJ2-1; D call uncertain. There are 15 residues in the CDR3. Between the trimmed V and J ends, which lost 1 base and 2 bases, there was a span of 12 bases. In germline, CDR1 is SQVTM, CDR2 ANQGSEA. The CDR3 bases are TGCAGCGTTGAAGGAAGGGAAAATACCTACAATGAGCAGTTCTTC. This sequence encodes CSVEGRENTYNEQFF.

This clonotype was picked up a small number of times. The chain links TRBV2 to TRBJ2-1; TRBD1 might be the D (6 bases). Trimming shortened V by 5 bases and J by 1 base, and 9 bases separated the two germline ends. CDR3 size: 14 residues. The germline V gene encodes CDR1 SNHLY and CDR2 FYNNEI. The CDR3 DNA reads TGTGCCAGCAGTTGGCAGGGGTCCTACAATGAGCAGTTCTTC. This gives the protein CASSWQGSYNEQFF.

This clonotype was observed many times. The chain carries TRBV27 and TRBJ2-1; 11 nucleotides line up with TRBD1. CDR1 and CDR2 (germline): MNHEY, SMNVEV (reference sequence). The CDR3 has 15 residues. The junction had 4 bases not matched to a gene; V was cut back by 1 base and J by 8 bases. The CDR3 region has the DNA TGTGCCAGCAGTTTATGGACAGGGGGCCGTGATGAGCAGTTCTTC. Translation gives CASSLWTGGRDEQFF.

The chain is built from TRBV4-3 and TRBJ2-7; 8 nucleotides agree with TRBD1. Germline trimming cut 1 base from V and 3 bases from J; bases unmatched to any gene: 5. Germline CDR1 reads LGHNA; CDR2 reads YSLEER. This CDR3 contains 15 residues. This CDR3 reads CASSQGSGQGYEQYF. The CDR3 nucleotides are TGCGCCAGCAGCCAAGGTTCAGGACAGGGCTACGAGCAGTACTTC.

This clonotype was seen repeatedly, ten times or more. This rearrangement joins TRBV5-5 to TRBJ2-1, with a tentative D call TRBD2 (5 bases). CDR3 size: 15 residues. Looked up from germline, CDR1 is SGHKS and CDR2 is YYEKEE (reference sequence). Deletions cut 0 bases from V and 3 bases from J, with 10 bases between. CDR3 in DNA: TGTGCCAGCAGCTTGGTCGGGAATTTCTACAATGAGCAGTTCTTC. Translated: CASSLVGNFYNEQFF.

This rearrangement joins TRBV7-9 to TRBJ2-1, with TRBD2 as a possible D gene (6 bases). Germline CDR1 is SEHNR and CDR2 is FQNEAQ (reference sequence). This CDR3 is built from 15 residues. Trimming removed 5 bases at V and 9 bases at J, with 20 bases between. CDR3 region: CASSPTGEDGGEQFF. For the CDR3, the DNA is TGTGCCAGCAGCCCTACCGGGGAGGATGGGGGTGAGCAGTTCTTC.

The CDR3 loop is CASRLAWGQGMVSYEQYF. CDR3 coding DNA: TGTGCAAGTCGCTTAGCGTGGGGACAGGGAATGGTCTCCTACGAGCAGTACTTC. The genes are TRBV12-2 and TRBJ2-7; the table's TRBD1 call for D was not verified on the DNA. TRBV12-2 is listed as a pseudogene. The CDR3 length is 18 residues.